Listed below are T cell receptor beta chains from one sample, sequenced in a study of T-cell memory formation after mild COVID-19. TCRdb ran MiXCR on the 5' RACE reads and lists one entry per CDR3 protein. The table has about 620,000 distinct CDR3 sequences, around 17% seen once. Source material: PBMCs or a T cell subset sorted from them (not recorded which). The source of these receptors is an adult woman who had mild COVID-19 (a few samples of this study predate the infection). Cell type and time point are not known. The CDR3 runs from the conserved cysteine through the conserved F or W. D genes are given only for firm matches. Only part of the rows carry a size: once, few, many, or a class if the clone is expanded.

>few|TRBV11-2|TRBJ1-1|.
TGTGCCAGCAGCCAGGCAAGCGAGACGGTGAACACTGAAGCTTTCTTT
CASSQASETVNTEAFF
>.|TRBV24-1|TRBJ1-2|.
TGTGCCACCTGGGGGACGGAAGAAGGCTACACCTTC
CATWGTEEGYTF
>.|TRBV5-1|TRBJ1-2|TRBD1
TGCGCCAGCAGATCTTCAGCCTCGACAGGGGGCGACCCCTATGGCTACACCTTC
CASRSSASTGGDPYGYTF
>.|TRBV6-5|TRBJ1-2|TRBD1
TGTGCCAGCAGTTCCTGGACAGGGGAGTATGGCTACACCTTC
CASSSWTGEYGYTF
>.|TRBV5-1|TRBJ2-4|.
TGCGCCAGCAGCCCTGGACAGATCAAAAACATTCAGTACTTC
CASSPGQIKNIQYF
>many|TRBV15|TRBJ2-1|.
TGTGCCACCAGCAGAGGAGACAGGAACTACAATGAGCAGTTCTTC
CATSRGDRNYNEQFF
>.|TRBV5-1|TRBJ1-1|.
TGCGCCAGCAGCTTGTTGGGGGGCGCTGGGAACACTGAAGCTTTCTTT
CASSLLGGAGNTEAFF
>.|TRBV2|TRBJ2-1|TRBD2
TGTGCCAGCAGAGTACTAGCGGGGGTTGTCGATGAGCAGTTCTTC
CASRVLAGVVDEQFF
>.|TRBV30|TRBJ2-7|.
TGTGCCTGGGGAGGGGACAGCCACTACGAGCAGTACTTC
CAWGGDSHYEQYF
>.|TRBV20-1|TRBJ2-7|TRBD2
TGCAGTGATAGAGCGGGACTAGCGGGAGCTTCGTACTTC
CSDRAGLAGASYF
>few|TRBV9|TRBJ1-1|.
TGTGCCAGCAGCGTAGACCAGGCGACTGAAGCTTTCTTT
CASSVDQATEAFF
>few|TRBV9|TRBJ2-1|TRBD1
TGTGCCAGCGAGACAGGGTACCACAATGAGCAGTTCTTC
CASETGYHNEQFF
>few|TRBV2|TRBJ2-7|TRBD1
TGTGCCAGCAGACCGGGACAGGGAGTTTACGAGCAGTACTTC
CASRPGQGVYEQYF
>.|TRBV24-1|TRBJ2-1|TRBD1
TGTGCCACCAGTCAGGGGGCGCCGTCCAATGAGCAGTTCTTC
CATSQGAPSNEQFF
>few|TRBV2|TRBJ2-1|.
TGTGCCAGCAGGCTAGACAGGCGCTACAATGAGCAGTTCTTC
CASRLDRRYNEQFF
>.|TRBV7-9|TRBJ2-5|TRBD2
TGTGCCAGCAGCTTACCCCGATCTAGCGGGTACCAAGAGACCCAGTACTTC
CASSLPRSSGYQETQYF
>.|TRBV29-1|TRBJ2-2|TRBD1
TGCAGCGTTGAAGAGGCGACAGGGGGCAACACCGGGGAGCTGTTTTTT
CSVEEATGGNTGELFF